The clone carrying this T cell receptor (beta chain) was detected ten times or more. Its antigen is still unknown. These data belong to a study of T cells in Graves' hyperthyroidism and ophthalmopathy. Study outcomes and limitations: The model predicted ophthalmopathy a median roughly 6.3 months before onset.

Amplification of TCR beta CDR3 regions was performed using RNA transcripts as template. An initial round of RT-PCR targeting the TCR CDR3 relied on the HTBI primer set. TCRdb processed the multiplex PCR reads anew with MiXCR; each CDR3 protein has one entry. This repertoire shows roughly 570,000 distinct CDR3 sequences, 15% to 19% found once; its top ten account for about 7%. Germline CDR1 is KGHSH and CDR2 is LQKENI. This CDR3 is built from 15 residues. V shed 2 bases and J shed 5 bases, with 13 bases lying between them. The chain uses TRBV18 and TRBJ2-1, with D tentatively TRBD1 (6 bases). This TCR derives from a woman in her thirties with Graves' hyperthyroidism. Sequenced sample: blood. CDR3 DNA sequence: TGTGCCAGCTCACCAATAGGACAGCAACACAATGAGCAGTTCTTC. Translated: CASSPIGQQHNEQFF.